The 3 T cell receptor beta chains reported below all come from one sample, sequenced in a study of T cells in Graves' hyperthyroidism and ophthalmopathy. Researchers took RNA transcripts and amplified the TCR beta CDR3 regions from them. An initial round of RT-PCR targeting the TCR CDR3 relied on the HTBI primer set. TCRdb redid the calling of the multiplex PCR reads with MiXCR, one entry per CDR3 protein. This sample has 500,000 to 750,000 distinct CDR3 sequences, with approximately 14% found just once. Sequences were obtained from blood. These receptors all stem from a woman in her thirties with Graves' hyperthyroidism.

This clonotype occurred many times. This CDR3 is CASSQEGSVNIQYF. In nucleotides, the CDR3 is TGTGCCAGCAGCCAAGAGGGGTCTGTAAACATTCAGTACTTC. The J gene is TRBJ2-4, the V gene TRBV3-1; D ambiguous. The V end lost 0 bases, the J end lost 6 bases, and 9 bases lay between the germline ends. Germline loops: CDR1 LGHDT, CDR2 YNNKEL (reference sequence). This CDR3 contains 14 residues.

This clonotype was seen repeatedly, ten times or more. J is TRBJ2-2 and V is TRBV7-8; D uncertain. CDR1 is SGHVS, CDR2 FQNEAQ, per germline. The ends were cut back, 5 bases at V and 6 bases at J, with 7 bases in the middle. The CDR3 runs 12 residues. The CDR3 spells CASSARSGELFF. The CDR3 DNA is TGTGCCAGCAGCGCCCGGTCCGGGGAGCTGTTTTTT.

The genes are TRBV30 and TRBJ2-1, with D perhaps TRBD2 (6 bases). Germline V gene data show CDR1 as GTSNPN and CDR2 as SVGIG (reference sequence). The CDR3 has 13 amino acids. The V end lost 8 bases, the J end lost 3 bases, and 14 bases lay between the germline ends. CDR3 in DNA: TGTGCCGGGTCTAGCGCCGGCTACAATGAGCAGTTCTTC. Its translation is CAGSSAGYNEQFF.